This is a list of T cell receptor beta chains from one sample in a study of vaccination effects on CD4 cells after COVID-19. Data came from immunoSEQ multiplex PCR; TCRdb stores just in-frame clones and leaves some out. This sample has about 64,000 clones; just over 70% occur once, and the top ten carry around 21%. These TCRs are of unknown antigen specificity. The sample consisted of CD4+ T cells from PBMCs cultured without peptide, taken before COVID-19 vaccination. The receptors were sampled from a human donor who had a prior SARS-CoV-2 infection. Both conserved end residues are part of each CDR3. The order of the fields is D gene, clone size, V gene, CDR3 length, J gene, CDR3 DNA, CDR3 protein. A D gene is named only where the DNA matches it firmly. Rows may omit the clone size; those that give it use once, few, many or a size class.

d_call: .
clone_size: few
v_call: TRBV21-1
cdr3_length: 15
j_call: TRBJ2-1
cdr3_nt: TGTGCCAGCAGCAAACGTTCTGAGGGGTTCGACGAGCAGTTCTTC
cdr3_aa: CASSKRSEGFDEQFF

d_call: .
clone_size: .
v_call: TRBV7-8
cdr3_length: 15
j_call: TRBJ2-1
cdr3_nt: TGTGCCAGCAGCTGGGAATCTATCTCCTACAATGAGCAGTTCTTC
cdr3_aa: CASSWESISYNEQFF

d_call: .
clone_size: .
v_call: TRBV7-6
cdr3_length: 15
j_call: TRBJ1-1
cdr3_nt: TGTGCCAGCAGCCCGATCTCGGGGGGTTCTGCTGAAGCTTTCTTT
cdr3_aa: CASSPISGGSAEAFF

d_call: .
clone_size: once
v_call: TRBV6-5
cdr3_length: 13
j_call: TRBJ2-7
cdr3_nt: TGTGCCAGCAGACAGACAGGATCCTACGAGCAGTACTTC
cdr3_aa: CASRQTGSYEQYF

d_call: TRBD2
clone_size: few
v_call: TRBV5-4
cdr3_length: 16
j_call: TRBJ2-1
cdr3_nt: TGTGCCAGCAGCTCGAGACTAGCGGGAGGATACAATGAGCAGTTCTTC
cdr3_aa: CASSSRLAGGYNEQFF

d_call: TRBD1
clone_size: .
v_call: TRBV2
cdr3_length: 15
j_call: TRBJ1-5
cdr3_nt: TGTGCCAGCAGCGGACAGGGGGATACCAATCAGCCCCAGCATTTT
cdr3_aa: CASSGQGDTNQPQHF

d_call: .
clone_size: .
v_call: TRBV7-8
cdr3_length: 12
j_call: TRBJ2-6
cdr3_nt: TGTGCCAGCACCCGCCGGGCCAACGTCCTGACTTTC
cdr3_aa: CASTRRANVLTF

d_call: .
clone_size: .
v_call: TRBV29-1
cdr3_length: 13
j_call: TRBJ2-7
cdr3_nt: TGCAGCGATACAAACACCCGCCGCTACGAGCAGTACTTC
cdr3_aa: CSDTNTRRYEQYF

d_call: .
clone_size: .
v_call: TRBV15
cdr3_length: 14
j_call: TRBJ1-5
cdr3_nt: TGTGCCACCAGCAGTCCGGTCGTGAATCAGCCCCAGCATTTT
cdr3_aa: CATSSPVVNQPQHF

d_call: TRBD2
clone_size: .
v_call: TRBV7-3
cdr3_length: 16
j_call: TRBJ2-2
cdr3_nt: TGTGCCAGCAGCCCAACTAGCGGGGGGGTCACCGGGGAGCTGTTTTTT
cdr3_aa: CASSPTSGGVTGELFF

d_call: .
clone_size: .
v_call: TRBV30
cdr3_length: 18
j_call: TRBJ1-5
cdr3_nt: TGTGCCTGGAGCTTATCTGGGGGCGCGTATTTGGGCAATCAGCCCCAGCATTTT
cdr3_aa: CAWSLSGGAYLGNQPQHF

d_call: TRBD1
clone_size: .
v_call: TRBV6-5
cdr3_length: 14
j_call: TRBJ1-1
cdr3_nt: TGTGCCAGCACATCACCTGGGACAGGACGTGAAGCTTTCTTT
cdr3_aa: CASTSPGTGREAFF

d_call: .
clone_size: .
v_call: TRBV19
cdr3_length: 13
j_call: TRBJ1-3
cdr3_nt: TGTGCCAGTAGTGTGGTTTCTGGAAACACCATATATTTT
cdr3_aa: CASSVVSGNTIYF

d_call: .
clone_size: .
v_call: TRBV9
cdr3_length: 14
j_call: TRBJ2-7
cdr3_nt: TGTGCCAGCAGCCTATACCCCACAGCGGGCGAGCAGTACTTC
cdr3_aa: CASSLYPTAGEQYF

d_call: TRBD1
clone_size: .
v_call: TRBV7-2
cdr3_length: 13
j_call: TRBJ2-7
cdr3_nt: TGTGCCAGCAGCATTAAGACGGGACAGGGTTTGTACTTC
cdr3_aa: CASSIKTGQGLYF

d_call: TRBD1
clone_size: .
v_call: TRBV19
cdr3_length: 15
j_call: TRBJ2-5
cdr3_nt: TGTGCCAGTAGTTCGATCCAGGGGGCTAGAGAGACCCAGTACTTC
cdr3_aa: CASSSIQGARETQYF

d_call: TRBD1
clone_size: .
v_call: TRBV4-2
cdr3_length: 16
j_call: TRBJ1-4
cdr3_nt: TGTGCCAGCAGCCAGACAGGGGGCTATACTAATGAAAAACTGTTTTTT
cdr3_aa: CASSQTGGYTNEKLFF

d_call: TRBD1
clone_size: .
v_call: TRBV11-1
cdr3_length: 13
j_call: TRBJ2-1
cdr3_nt: TGTGCCAGCAGTCACAGGGGGTTCAATGAGCAGTTCTTC
cdr3_aa: CASSHRGFNEQFF

d_call: .
clone_size: .
v_call: TRBV5-8
cdr3_length: 15
j_call: TRBJ2-1
cdr3_nt: TGTGCCAGCAGCTTGTCTTCAGCTTATGGCAATGAGCAGTTCTTC
cdr3_aa: CASSLSSAYGNEQFF

d_call: .
clone_size: .
v_call: TRBV7-8
cdr3_length: 16
j_call: TRBJ2-3
cdr3_nt: TGTGCCAGCAGCACCAAGGGGCAGCCTAACACAGATACGCAGTATTTT
cdr3_aa: CASSTKGQPNTDTQYF

d_call: TRBD2
clone_size: .
v_call: TRBV9
cdr3_length: 15
j_call: TRBJ2-3
cdr3_nt: TGTGCCAGCAGCGTTTTCGGGAGGAAGGTAGATACGCAGTATTTT
cdr3_aa: CASSVFGRKVDTQYF

d_call: .
clone_size: .
v_call: TRBV20-1
cdr3_length: 15
j_call: TRBJ1-2
cdr3_nt: TGCAGTGCTAGTAATAGTCAAGAGACCTATCGTGGCTACACCTTC
cdr3_aa: CSASNSQETYRGYTF

d_call: .
clone_size: .
v_call: TRBV5-5
cdr3_length: 15
j_call: TRBJ1-4
cdr3_nt: TGTGCCAGCAGCCCAAGGGTTCGGGGAAATGAAAAACTGTTTTTT
cdr3_aa: CASSPRVRGNEKLFF

d_call: .
clone_size: .
v_call: TRBV16
cdr3_length: 15
j_call: TRBJ1-1
cdr3_nt: TGTGCCAGCAGCCAACTGGCCCCAGCTAACACTGAAGCTTTCTTT
cdr3_aa: CASSQLAPANTEAFF

d_call: TRBD2
clone_size: once
v_call: TRBV3-1/TRBV3-2
cdr3_length: 17
j_call: TRBJ2-3
cdr3_nt: TGTGCCAGCAGCCAAGTGGGTGGGAGGGCTAGCACAGATACGCAGTATTTT
cdr3_aa: CASSQVGGRASTDTQYF

d_call: TRBD2
clone_size: .
v_call: TRBV6-7
cdr3_length: 16
j_call: TRBJ2-7
cdr3_nt: TGTGCCAGCAGTCCGCGGACTAGCGGGAGGTTCGACGAGCAGTACTTC
cdr3_aa: CASSPRTSGRFDEQYF

d_call: .
clone_size: once
v_call: TRBV27
cdr3_length: 16
j_call: TRBJ2-1
cdr3_nt: TGTGCCAGCAGTCCCTCGGGACGGGGAGTTTGGAATGAGCAGTTCTTC
cdr3_aa: CASSPSGRGVWNEQFF

d_call: .
clone_size: once
v_call: TRBV6-5
cdr3_length: 14
j_call: TRBJ2-7
cdr3_nt: TGTGCCAGCAGTTACGGGCTGGGCTCCTACGAGCAGTACTTC
cdr3_aa: CASSYGLGSYEQYF

d_call: TRBD2
clone_size: once
v_call: TRBV27
cdr3_length: 16
j_call: TRBJ2-7
cdr3_nt: TGTGCCAGCAGACTTGACGGGACTAGTGGTTCGTACGAGCAGTACTTC
cdr3_aa: CASRLDGTSGSYEQYF

d_call: TRBD2
clone_size: .
v_call: TRBV7-2
cdr3_length: 14
j_call: TRBJ2-5
cdr3_nt: TGTGCCAGCAGCTTTACTAGCGGGGGTGAGACCCAGTACTTC
cdr3_aa: CASSFTSGGETQYF

d_call: .
clone_size: .
v_call: TRBV6-5
cdr3_length: 15
j_call: TRBJ2-5
cdr3_nt: TGTGCCAGCAGTTACTCGGTGAAGGGGAGGGAGACCCAGTACTTC
cdr3_aa: CASSYSVKGRETQYF

d_call: .
clone_size: .
v_call: TRBV5-6
cdr3_length: 12
j_call: TRBJ2-7
cdr3_nt: TGTGCCAGCAGCTTCCGCTCCTACGAGCAGTACTTC
cdr3_aa: CASSFRSYEQYF

d_call: .
clone_size: once
v_call: TRBV3-1/TRBV3-2
cdr3_length: 12
j_call: TRBJ1-2
cdr3_nt: TGTGCCAGCAGCCAGGGCGGGGGCGGCTACACCTTC
cdr3_aa: CASSQGGGGYTF

d_call: .
clone_size: .
v_call: TRBV29-1
cdr3_length: 15
j_call: TRBJ2-3
cdr3_nt: TGCAGCGTTGAGGCAAGGGACACCTCCTCAGATACGCAGTATTTT
cdr3_aa: CSVEARDTSSDTQYF

d_call: .
clone_size: few
v_call: TRBV19
cdr3_length: 15
j_call: TRBJ1-1
cdr3_nt: TGTGCCAGTAGTACTCAACGGTTGATGGACACTGAAGCTTTCTTT
cdr3_aa: CASSTQRLMDTEAFF

d_call: .
clone_size: .
v_call: TRBV7-2
cdr3_length: 15
j_call: TRBJ2-7
cdr3_nt: TGTGCCAGCAGCTTATCGGGTAGGGGCCCCTACGAGCAGTACTTC
cdr3_aa: CASSLSGRGPYEQYF

d_call: .
clone_size: .
v_call: TRBV29-1
cdr3_length: 12
j_call: TRBJ1-2
cdr3_nt: TGCAGCGTCCGACAGGCGACCTATGGCTACACCTTC
cdr3_aa: CSVRQATYGYTF

d_call: TRBD1
clone_size: .
v_call: TRBV18
cdr3_length: 14
j_call: TRBJ1-2
cdr3_nt: TGTGCCAGCTCACAGGACAGGGGGTACTATGGCTACACCTTC
cdr3_aa: CASSQDRGYYGYTF

d_call: .
clone_size: few
v_call: TRBV5-1
cdr3_length: 14
j_call: TRBJ2-7
cdr3_nt: TGCGCCAGCAGCTTAGACAGGAGCTCCTACGAGCAGTACTTC
cdr3_aa: CASSLDRSSYEQYF

d_call: TRBD1
clone_size: .
v_call: TRBV4-2
cdr3_length: 15
j_call: TRBJ1-5
cdr3_nt: TGTGCCAGCAGCCAAGGACAGGGGGGTATTCAGCCCCAGCATTTT
cdr3_aa: CASSQGQGGIQPQHF

d_call: .
clone_size: .
v_call: TRBV11-2
cdr3_length: 14
j_call: TRBJ1-6
cdr3_nt: TGTGCCAGCAGCTCCCATGTGGGCGATTCACCCCTCCACTTT
cdr3_aa: CASSSHVGDSPLHF